The 30 T cell receptor beta chains presented below share a single source sample, sequenced in a study of response to subunit inactivated influenza vaccine. MiXCR, run by TCRdb on the RT-PCR reads, gives a single entry per CDR3 protein. The table shows some 500,000 distinct CDR3 sequences, with 10% to 15% occurring only once. The sample in question was PBMCs from blood, obtained around seven weeks after vaccination. Every receptor here comes from a man aged 50-59 years who received an inactivated influenza vaccine.

This clonotype has a handful of counts. The chain recombines TRBV12-3 or TRBV12-4 with TRBJ2-3; no clear D gene. The CDR3 has 14 residues. The V and J ends lost 5 bases and 0 bases respectively, with 9 bases between them. The CDR3 region is CASSPRRSTDTQYF. For the CDR3, the DNA is TGTGCCAGCAGTCCTCGAAGGAGCACAGATACGCAGTATTTT.

This clonotype was observed at least ten times. The chain's CDR3 is CSASRGTHPREQYF. CDR3 in DNA: TGCAGTGCTAGTCGGGGAACGCACCCTCGGGAGCAGTACTTC. The chain carries TRBV20-1 and TRBJ2-7; maybe TRBD2 (5 bases). This CDR3 has 14 residues. Germline CDR1 reads DFQATT; CDR2 reads SNEGSKA (reference sequence). Trimming pared 3 bases from V and 7 bases from J, leaving 19 bases between.

This clonotype has more than one count but fewer than ten. The gene calls are TRBV5-5 and TRBJ1-1, with TRBD1 matching over 8 bases. Germline lookup yields CDR1 SGHKS and CDR2 YYEKEE (reference sequence). The CDR3 is 16 residues long. The V gene end was trimmed by 3 bases and the J gene end by 3 bases; junction bases not matched to a gene: 10. CDR3 loop: CASSSLMDRVDTEAFF. DNA for the CDR3: TGTGCCAGCAGCTCTTTGATGGACAGGGTCGACACTGAAGCTTTCTTT.

This sequence joins TRBV12-3 or TRBV12-4 and TRBJ2-1, with D possibly matching TRBD2 (5 bases). This CDR3 has 12 amino acids. V dropped 2 bases and J dropped 8 bases, with 7 bases sitting between them. The CDR3 spells CASSLTGDEQFF. The DNA of the CDR3 is TGTGCCAGCAGTTTAACCGGGGATGAGCAGTTCTTC.

This clonotype was observed a few times. V is TRBV2 and J is TRBJ2-1; tentatively, D is TRBD2 (7 bases). The CDR3 extends over 14 amino acids. Germline CDR1 is SNHLY and CDR2 is FYNNEI. V dropped 7 bases and J dropped 9 bases, with 19 bases sitting between them. CDR3 residues: CASMPRGGLPEQFF. DNA for the CDR3: TGTGCCAGCATGCCAAGGGGGGGGTTACCTGAGCAGTTCTTC.

V is TRBV12-3 or TRBV12-4 and J is TRBJ2-5; a weak D match, TRBD1 (6 bases). The length of the CDR3 is 17 residues. The V end was cut by 6 bases, the J end by 2 bases, with 22 bases between. The CDR3 loop reads CASSPGTSRMAQETQYF. The CDR3 bases are TGTGCCAGCAGCCCAGGGACATCCCGGATGGCACAAGAGACCCAGTACTTC.

This clonotype turned up a few times. V is TRBV5-6 and J is TRBJ2-3; D perhaps matches TRBD1 (5 bases). CDR1 is SGHDT, CDR2 YYEEEE, per germline. The CDR3 length is 13 residues. Between the trimmed V and J ends, which lost 8 bases and 0 bases, there was a span of 10 bases. CDR3 sequence (DNA): TGTGCCAGTACAGGTGCTAGCACAGATACGCAGTATTTT. Translating gives CASTGASTDTQYF.

This clonotype was observed a few times. The gene calls are TRBV6-5 and TRBJ1-2, with D uncertain. CDR1 MNHEY and CDR2 SVGAGI come from the germline V gene. The germline V and J ends were trimmed by 6 bases and 0 bases, with 20 bases remaining between them. This CDR3 comprises 17 residues. CDR3 nucleotide sequence: TGTGCCAGCAGCTACGTTTGGACGGAGTCTTCTAACTATGGCTACACCTTC. It specifies CASSYVWTESSNYGYTF.

The V and J genes are TRBV9 and TRBJ2-5; 8 bases are a match to TRBD2. Germline V CDR1 and CDR2: SGDLS, YYNGEE. The CDR3 is made up of 13 amino acids. Trimming removed 7 bases from V and 4 bases from J; junction bases left unmatched: 6. CDR3 in amino acids: CASGAGGLETQYF. The CDR3 DNA reads as TGTGCCAGCGGTGCGGGAGGATTAGAGACCCAGTACTTC.

This clonotype was seen more than once but under ten times. This chain uses TRBV9 with TRBJ2-2, with TRBD1 matching over 8 bases. CDR1 and CDR2 from the germline V gene are SGDLS and YYNGEE. V lost 4 bases and J lost 2; bases outside the gene matches: 7. The CDR3 covers 16 residues. CDR3 residues: CASSIRQGPNTGELFF. DNA for the CDR3: TGTGCCAGCAGCATACGACAGGGGCCAAACACCGGGGAGCTGTTTTTT.

The genes are TRBV20-1 and TRBJ2-1, with 11 bases that match TRBD1. The germline gives CDR1 DFQATT, CDR2 SNEGSKA (reference sequence). Trimming cost V 6 bases and J 1 base; bases outside gene matches: 8. The CDR3 is 16 residues long. DNA of the CDR3: TGCAGTGCCCAGGACAGGGGGCGCAGGTCCTACAATGAGCAGTTCTTC. It specifies CSAQDRGRRSYNEQFF.

The sample holds many counts of this clonotype. This chain joins TRBV5-6 and TRBJ2-1; D is ambiguous. The length of the CDR3 is 12 residues. The V gene lost 3 bases and the J gene lost 4 bases, with 5 bases spanning the gap. Germline V gene lookup returns CDR1 SGHDT and CDR2 YYEEEE. The CDR3 bases are TGTGCCAGCAGCTCCTGGTACAATGAGCAGTTCTTC. Translation gives CASSSWYNEQFF.

This clonotype was seen at least ten times. This chain uses TRBV29-1 with TRBJ2-1; D ambiguous. The CDR3 spans 14 residues. The germline gives CDR1 SQVTM, CDR2 ANQGSEA. V lost 3 bases to trimming and J lost 2 bases, with 11 bases between them. The CDR3 protein is CSVDGVSTYNEQFF. The CDR3 region has the DNA TGCAGCGTTGATGGGGTCTCGACCTACAATGAGCAGTTCTTC.

There are a few counts of this clonotype. The V and J genes are TRBV7-2 and TRBJ2-7; the D is unclear. Germline-derived CDR1 and CDR2 are SGHTA and FQGNSA. Between the trimmed V and J ends, which lost 0 bases and 3 bases, there was a span of 12 bases. This CDR3 comprises 15 residues. CDR3 in amino acids: CASSLARTAYYEQYF. In nucleotides, the CDR3 is TGTGCCAGCAGCTTAGCGAGGACGGCATACTACGAGCAGTACTTC.

This clonotype was seen only a few times. The gene calls are TRBV5-1 and TRBJ2-1; TRBD2 matches at 7 bases. After removal of 3 bases from V and 6 bases from J, the junction contained 6 bases not matched to a gene. The CDR3 is 14 residues long. Germline V gene data show CDR1 as SGHRS and CDR2 as YFSETQ. The CDR3 DNA reads as TGCGCCAGCAGCTCGACGACTAGCAGCAATGAGCAGTTCTTC. Translation: CASSSTTSSNEQFF.

The CDR3 DNA sequence: TGTGCCAGCAGTTACACAGGGCTGGCGGTGGGTTCACCCCTCCACTTT. This translates into CASSYTGLAVGSPLHF. This chain links TRBV6-5 with TRBJ1-6; D is possibly TRBD1 (6 bases). The CDR3 covers 16 residues. Germline lookup yields CDR1 MNHEY and CDR2 SVGAGI. V was trimmed by 2 bases and J by 9 bases, leaving 17 bases between them.

This clonotype has more than one count but fewer than ten. The CDR3 nucleotides are TGTGCCAGCAGGGGGACATACTATGGCTACACCTTC. Protein: CASRGTYYGYTF. The gene calls are TRBV12-3 or TRBV12-4 and TRBJ1-2; D possibly corresponds to TRBD1 (6 bases). The CDR3 length is 12 residues. The ends were cut back, 6 bases at V and 3 bases at J, with 8 bases in the middle.

V and J are TRBV20-1 and TRBJ2-3, with TRBD1 identical over 8 bases. Trimming removed 1 base from V and 3 bases from J; junction bases left unmatched: 12. The CDR3 runs 17 residues. The germline CDR1 and CDR2 sequences are DFQATT and SNEGSKA (reference sequence). The CDR3 DNA reads TGCAGTGCTAGAGCCCGAGACCAGGGGGCAGTAACAGATACGCAGTATTTT. Translation gives CSARARDQGAVTDTQYF.

This chain connects TRBV6-4 to TRBJ2-1; 8 positions agree with TRBD2. V was clipped by 4 bases and J by 4 bases; unmatched bases: 3. There are 14 residues in the CDR3. Germline V gives CDR1 MRHNA, CDR2 SNTAGT. The CDR3 DNA follows: TGTGCCAGCAGTGCCGGGGGGGGTTACAATGAGCAGTTCTTC. Protein: CASSAGGGYNEQFF.

This clonotype was picked up many times. The genes are TRBV7-9 and TRBJ2-2; no firm D call. CDR3 length: 14 amino acids. Per the germline V gene, CDR1 is SEHNR and CDR2 is FQNEAQ (reference sequence). Trimming cost V 4 bases and J 1 base, with 7 bases left between them. The CDR3 DNA follows: TGTGCCAGCAGCTCCCCCTGGAACACCGGGGAGCTGTTTTTT. Its protein is CASSSPWNTGELFF. The whole variable domain, remainder taken from reference TRBV7-9 and TRBJ2-2, is DTGVSQNPRHKITKRGQNVTFRCDPISEHNRLYWYRQTLGQGPEFLTYFQNEAQLEKSRLLSDRFSAERPKGSFSTLEIQRTEQGDSAMYLCASSSPWNTGELFFGEGSRLTVL.

This clonotype has more than one count but fewer than ten. V and J are TRBV6-1 and TRBJ2-5; 7 bases line up with TRBD1. This CDR3 has 14 residues. The germline V gene encodes CDR1 MNHNS and CDR2 SASEGT. V gave up 6 bases and J gave up 3 bases; unmatched junction bases: 7. The CDR3 nucleotides are TGTGCCAGCAGACTAGGACAGGCAAAAGAGACCCAGTACTTC. It encodes CASRLGQAKETQYF.

V gene TRBV7-2 combines with J gene TRBJ2-7; D might be TRBD1 (5 bases). The CDR3 contains 13 residues. Germline CDR1 is SGHTA and CDR2 is FQGNSA. V gave up 4 bases and J gave up 3 bases, with 10 bases separating them. Here the CDR3 DNA reads TGTGCCAGCAGCTCCGACAGAATCTACGAGCAGTACTTC. It is translated as CASSSDRIYEQYF.

This clonotype was seen repeatedly, ten times or more. The genes are TRBV5-5 and TRBJ2-2; D not resolved. This CDR3 is built from 13 residues. V was trimmed by 1 base and J by 6 bases, leaving 7 bases between them. CDR1 is SGHKS, CDR2 YYEKEE, per germline (reference sequence). The CDR3 sequence is CASSLLDPGELFF. CDR3 coding DNA: TGTGCCAGCAGCTTGTTAGACCCCGGGGAGCTGTTTTTT.

This clonotype was seen repeatedly, ten times or more. The V and J genes are TRBV5-1 and TRBJ2-3; the match to TRBD2 covers 14 bases. The CDR3 has 16 residues. Unmatched junction bases numbered 5, after V lost 4 bases and J lost 4 bases. CDR1 SGHRS and CDR2 YFSETQ come from the germline V gene. The CDR3 DNA is TGCGCCAGCAGCCCGAGGACTAGCGGGGGGCCAGATACGCAGTATTTT. Its translation is CASSPRTSGGPDTQYF.

The J gene is TRBJ2-7, the V gene TRBV20-1; TRBD2 might be the D (5 bases). Trimming pared 6 bases from V and 3 bases from J, leaving 12 bases between. The CDR3 contains 12 residues. Germline CDR1 DFQATT, CDR2 SNEGSKA (reference sequence). The CDR3 region is CSAQFAGYEQYF. CDR3 coding DNA: TGCAGTGCCCAATTTGCGGGCTACGAGCAGTACTTC.

The chain links TRBV7-2 to TRBJ2-7; 10 nucleotides match TRBD1. Germline CDR1 reads SGHTA; CDR2 reads FQGNSA. V shed 4 bases, J shed 4 bases, and the junction held 4 bases outside the gene matches. This CDR3 contains 14 residues. CDR3 DNA: TGTGCCAGCAGCTCAGACAGGGGGCGTTACGAGCAGTACTTC. It encodes CASSSDRGRYEQYF.

This clonotype has a count of ten or more. This rearrangement joins TRBV28 to TRBJ2-2; tentatively, D is TRBD2 (6 bases). V was trimmed by 5 bases and J by 0 bases, leaving 10 bases between them. CDR1 is MDHEN, CDR2 SYDVKM, per germline. This CDR3 spans 15 amino acids. The CDR3 DNA is TGTGCCAGCAGTAAGACGGGGGCGAACACCGGGGAGCTGTTTTTT. This gives the protein CASSKTGANTGELFF. The variable domain in full, completed from reference TRBV28 and TRBJ2-2, reads DVKVTQSSRYLVKRTGEKVFLECVQDMDHENMFWYRQDPGLGLRLIYFSYDVKMKEKGDIPEGYSVSREKKERFSLILESASTNQTSMYLCASSKTGANTGELFFGEGSRLTVL.

At least ten counts were recorded for this clonotype. The chain is built from TRBV7-2 and TRBJ1-3, with D perhaps matching TRBD1 (6 bases). Per the germline V gene, CDR1 is SGHTA and CDR2 is FQGNSA. The CDR3 sequence is 15 residues long. V lost 3 bases and J 4 bases, leaving 13 bases between the germline ends. CDR3 DNA: TGTGCCAGCAGCTTTGATGACAGGCTCGGAAACACCATATATTTT. It encodes CASSFDDRLGNTIYF.

V is TRBV12-3 or TRBV12-4 and J is TRBJ2-5, with 10 bases lining up with TRBD1. The length of the CDR3 is 15 residues. J lost 5 bases, V lost 6 bases, and 9 bases had no gene match. The CDR3 bases are TGTGCCAGCAGCTCCACCGACAGGGGGCGTGAGACCCAGTACTTC. It specifies CASSSTDRGRETQYF.

This chain uses TRBV6-2 or TRBV6-3 with TRBJ2-1; no clear D. Between the trimmed V and J ends, which lost 5 bases and 6 bases, there was a span of 14 bases. The CDR3 is made up of 14 amino acids. Germline V gene data show CDR1 as MNHEY and CDR2 as SVGEGT. CDR3 residues: CASSDLGRANEQFF. In nucleotides, the CDR3 is TGTGCCAGCAGTGACCTCGGAAGAGCCAATGAGCAGTTCTTC.